This T cell receptor beta chain was sequenced for a study of cytomegalovirus exposure and HLA in healthy donors. Study information: A subsequent analysis reported that the roughly 120 validation repertoires were produced on the same platform that had also been used for the roughly 700 first-cohort repertoires.

The study's findings and limits: Many donors carried some public TCRs, although rarity characterized most TCR sequences. There were about 160 TCR beta chains listed as cytomegalovirus-associated.

Notes on this clone: Its antigen is not known.

TCRdb keeps only in-frame clones here, not all; method: immunoSEQ multiplex PCR. Of about 180,000 clones detected, about 89% appear once; the ten largest clones hold approximately 2.6%. This TCR was recovered from a man aged 18 to 35 in good health and CMV-seropositive. Sequencing input: PBMCs.

The CDR3 DNA reads TGTGCCAGCAGCAGCAGAAGGGACAGGGTCAGCTCCTACGAGCAGTACTTC. Translated: CASSSRRDRVSSYEQYF. The V and J genes are TRBV2 and TRBJ2-7, with 9 nucleotides matching TRBD1. The germline gives CDR1 SNHLY, CDR2 FYNNEI. The CDR3 sequence is 17 residues long. V gave up 6 bases and J gave up 0 bases; unmatched junction bases: 12.